One sample yielded the 31 T cell receptor beta chains listed below, sequenced in a study of cytomegalovirus exposure and HLA in healthy donors. Only in-frame clones appear in the TCRdb table, and some are missing; sequencing was by immunoSEQ multiplex PCR. The sample holds about 200,000 clones, 70% to 85% seen once. The sequencing input was PBMCs. The source of these receptors is a woman aged 30 to 39 in good health and CMV-seropositive.

J is TRBJ2-3 and V is TRBV11-2; TRBD2 matches at 9 bases. The V and J ends lost 1 base and 4 bases, in that order; junction bases with no gene match: 6. From germline, CDR1 is SGHAT and CDR2 FQNNGV. The CDR3 covers 16 residues. The CDR3 loop is CASSLVSGGHADTQYF. In nucleotides, the CDR3 is TGTGCCAGCAGCTTAGTTAGCGGGGGTCACGCAGATACGCAGTATTTT.

This clone has only a few counts. V is TRBV5-1 and J is TRBJ2-2, with D perhaps matching TRBD2 (5 bases). The V end lost 9 bases, the J end lost 3 bases, and 15 bases lay between the germline ends. The CDR3 covers 14 residues. Germline lookup yields CDR1 SGHRS and CDR2 YFSETQ. CDR3 amino acids: CATSGGSDTGELFF. CDR3 in DNA: TGCGCCACCTCCGGTGGGAGTGACACCGGGGAGCTGTTTTTT.

V usage is TRBV6-5 and J usage is TRBJ2-1; TRBD1 matches at 8 bases. The CDR3 is made up of 13 amino acids. J lost 3 bases, V lost 6 bases, and 1 base had no gene match. CDR1 and CDR2 from the germline V gene are MNHEY and SVGAGI. CDR3 region: CASRGTGYNEQFF. Here the CDR3 DNA reads TGTGCCAGCAGGGGGACAGGCTACAATGAGCAGTTCTTC.

This rearrangement joins TRBV7-9 to TRBJ1-2; D gene ambiguous. V was cut by 0 bases and J by 7 bases, with 12 bases left in between. Germline V lookup: CDR1 SEHNR, CDR2 FQNEAQ (reference sequence). This CDR3 is 14 amino acids long. DNA of the CDR3: TGTGCCAGCAGCTTAGCCTCAGGTCCCTCTGGCTACACCTTC. Protein product: CASSLASGPSGYTF.

The V and J genes are TRBV6-5 and TRBJ2-1; D not certain. This CDR3 has 16 residues. The ends were cut back, 1 base at V and 3 bases at J, with 13 bases in the middle. CDR1 is MNHEY, CDR2 SVGAGI, per germline. The CDR3 protein is CASSYLLPRSYNEQFF. The DNA of the CDR3 is TGTGCCAGCAGTTACTTGTTACCGCGGAGCTACAATGAGCAGTTCTTC.

The CDR3 sequence is CASSPDIIGPEAFF. The CDR3 nucleotides read TGTGCCAGCTCACCGGACATAATTGGGCCTGAAGCTTTCTTT. The genes are TRBV18 and TRBJ1-1; D is perhaps TRBD1 (5 bases). V gave up 3 bases and J gave up 6 bases, with 14 bases separating them. This CDR3 has 14 residues. The germline V gene has CDR1 KGHSH and CDR2 LQKENI.

The genes are TRBV7-9 and TRBJ2-2; perhaps TRBD1 as D (5 bases). V gave up 2 bases and J gave up 6 bases, with 16 bases separating them. Germline CDR1 is SEHNR and CDR2 is FQNEAQ (reference sequence). The CDR3 spans 16 residues. CDR3 residues: CASSLISRGSAGELFF. The CDR3 DNA reads as TGTGCCAGCAGCTTAATCTCTAGGGGATCAGCCGGGGAGCTGTTTTTT. Full variable domain (missing parts from reference TRBV7-9 and TRBJ2-2): DTGVSQNPRHKITKRGQNVTFRCDPISEHNRLYWYRQTLGQGPEFLTYFQNEAQLEKSRLLSDRFSAERPKGSFSTLEIQRTEQGDSAMYLCASSLISRGSAGELFFGEGSRLTVL.

The J gene is TRBJ2-1, the V gene TRBV5-1, with 11 bases that match TRBD2. There are 15 residues in the CDR3. V shed 2 bases, J shed 8 bases, and the junction held 6 bases outside the gene matches. Germline assignment: CDR1 SGHRS and CDR2 YFSETQ. The DNA for the CDR3 is TGCGCCAGCAGCTTAAGACTAGCGGGGCTGGATGAGCAGTTCTTC. Translating it yields CASSLRLAGLDEQFF.

The chain couples TRBV28 to TRBJ1-1; D uncertain. Germline CDR1 is MDHEN and CDR2 is SYDVKM. Trimming removed 6 bases from V and 1 base from J, with 15 bases in between. The CDR3 loop spans 15 amino acids. CDR3 region: CASRPGVSRNTEAFF. The DNA of the CDR3 is TGTGCCAGCAGGCCCGGGGTCTCAAGGAACACTGAAGCTTTCTTT.

As concerns this clone: The sample contains more than one DNA sequence encoding this CDR3. The chain combines TRBV28 with TRBJ2-7; no definite D call. Germline CDR1 MDHEN, CDR2 SYDVKM. The V gene lost 5 bases and the J gene lost 2 bases, with 7 bases spanning the gap. The CDR3 covers 12 residues. CDR3 sequence (DNA): TGTGCCAGCAGTCTTAGTGCCTACGAGCAGTACTTC. It yields the protein CASSLSAYEQYF.

This rearrangement joins TRBV11-2 to TRBJ2-7, with TRBD1 identical over 7 bases. CDR1 and CDR2 (germline): SGHAT, FQNNGV. The ends lost 3 bases at V and 0 bases at J; junction bases unmatched: 2. The CDR3 sequence is 14 residues long. The CDR3 reads CASSFTGVSYEQYF. The CDR3 DNA is TGTGCCAGCAGCTTTACAGGGGTCTCCTACGAGCAGTACTTC.

V and J are TRBV7-8 and TRBJ1-2; perhaps TRBD1 as D (5 bases). Germline V lookup: CDR1 SGHVS, CDR2 FQNEAQ. CDR3 length equals 17 residues. V dropped 7 bases and J dropped 4 bases, with 25 bases sitting between them. The CDR3 loop is CASTRGPASLSGYGYTF. CDR3 nucleotide sequence: TGTGCCAGCACGCGGGGACCGGCGTCCCTTTCTGGCTATGGCTACACCTTC.

The rearrangement uses TRBV2 and TRBJ2-5; 10 nucleotides match TRBD1. Unmatched junction bases numbered 9, after V lost 7 bases and J lost 4 bases. The CDR3 length is 15 residues. The germline gives CDR1 SNHLY, CDR2 FYNNEI. CDR3: CASTFSTGGTETQYF. The CDR3 DNA reads as TGTGCCAGCACTTTCTCGACAGGGGGCACAGAGACCCAGTACTTC.

The rearrangement joins TRBV5-6 to TRBJ1-5; 9 positions agree with TRBD1. V lost 3 bases, J lost 6 bases, and 7 bases stayed unmatched. The germline V gene encodes CDR1 SGHDT and CDR2 YYEEEE. The CDR3 sequence is 15 residues long. CDR3 sequence: CASSSGTGSGQPQHF. CDR3 nucleotides: TGTGCCAGCAGCTCCGGGACAGGGTCGGGTCAGCCCCAGCATTTT.

The chain links TRBV5-4 to TRBJ2-2; D possibly corresponds to TRBD2 (5 bases). The CDR3 contains 14 residues. Trimming took 0 bases from V and 4 from J, leaving 7 bases between them. The germline CDR1 and CDR2 sequences are SGHNT and YYREEE (reference sequence). The CDR3 loop reads CASSLVASTGELFF. The CDR3 DNA reads as TGTGCCAGCAGCTTGGTAGCGAGCACCGGGGAGCTGTTTTTT. Combining the CDR3 with reference TRBV5-4 and TRBJ2-2 gives the whole variable domain ETGVTQSPTHLIKTRGQQVTLRCSSQSGHNTVSWYQQALGQGPQFIFQYYREEENGRGNFPPRFSGLQFPNYSSELNVNALELDDSALYLCASSLVASTGELFFGEGSRLTVL.

The CDR3, as DNA: TGTGCCAGCAGTCAGACTCAGGGGGCCGAGGGAGCTTTCTTT. Protein product: CASSQTQGAEGAFF. The chain couples TRBV2 to TRBJ1-1; TRBD1 agrees at 8 bases. This CDR3 has 14 amino acids. Germline trimming cut 5 bases from V and 10 bases from J; bases unmatched to any gene: 12. Germline V gene lookup returns CDR1 SNHLY and CDR2 FYNNEI.

The chain is built from TRBV5-1 and TRBJ2-7; TRBD1 matches at 10 bases. The CDR3 length is 15 residues. Germline V lookup: CDR1 SGHRS, CDR2 YFSETQ. The V gene end was trimmed by 4 bases and the J gene end by 4 bases; junction bases not matched to a gene: 8. CDR3: CASSGPGTGDYEQYF. The CDR3 bases are TGCGCCAGCAGCGGTCCCGGGACAGGGGATTACGAGCAGTACTTC.

The gene calls are TRBV28 and TRBJ2-7; TRBD1 is a possible D gene (6 bases). CDR3 length: 14 amino acids. V was cut by 4 bases and J by 2 bases, with 12 bases left in between. Germline loops: CDR1 MDHEN, CDR2 SYDVKM. CDR3 DNA: TGTGCCAGCAGTTCTTGGACAGCAGCCTACGAGCAGTACTTC. Amino acid sequence: CASSSWTAAYEQYF.

This clone was picked up one time. Here the CDR3 DNA reads TGTGCCAGCAGCTTAGGAGGTACCCGAAACAATGAGCAGTTCTTC. Its translation is CASSLGGTRNNEQFF. The chain employs TRBV5-5 and TRBJ2-1; tentative D call: TRBD2 (5 bases). V lost 2 bases and J 5 bases, leaving 14 bases between the germline ends. The CDR3 is made up of 15 amino acids. Germline CDR1 is SGHKS and CDR2 is YYEKEE (reference sequence). Full variable domain (missing parts from reference TRBV5-5 and TRBJ2-1): DAGVTQSPTHLIKTRGQQVTLRCSPISGHKSVSWYQQVLGQGPQFIFQYYEKEERGRGNFPDRFSARQFPNYSSELNVNALLLGDSALYLCASSLGGTRNNEQFFGPGTRLTVL.

This sequence joins TRBV6-1 and TRBJ2-3; D perhaps matches TRBD2 (6 bases). The length of the CDR3 is 14 residues. Per germline, CDR1 MNHNS and CDR2 SASEGT. The germline V and J ends were trimmed by 4 bases and 5 bases, with 13 bases remaining between them. The DNA for the CDR3 is TGTGCCAGCAGTGGAGGCGGGACGGTAGATACGCAGTATTTT. Translated: CASSGGGTVDTQYF.

Details on this clone: Other nucleotide sequences from this sample produce the same CDR3. This sequence joins TRBV6-1 and TRBJ2-7; 10 bases are shared with TRBD1. With V trimmed by 5 bases and J by 3 bases, 1 base remained unmatched. Germline CDR1 reads MNHNS; CDR2 reads SASEGT. This CDR3 has 13 residues. The CDR3 sequence: CASSRDRGYEQYF. The CDR3 nucleotides are TGTGCCAGCAGTCGGGACAGGGGCTACGAGCAGTACTTC.

The CDR3 coding sequence is TGTGCCAGCAACGGGACACCTCGGGCTAATGAAAAACTGTTTTTT. It is translated as CASNGTPRANEKLFF. This rearrangement joins TRBV12-1 to TRBJ1-4; the D call of TRBD1 is as the table states it, not checked on the DNA. TRBV12-1 is an annotated pseudogene. The CDR3 sequence is 15 residues long.

The J gene is TRBJ1-2, the V gene TRBV29-1; D perhaps matches TRBD1 (6 bases). CDR3 size: 12 residues. Germline lookup yields CDR1 SQVTM and CDR2 ANQGSEA. Between the trimmed V and J ends, which lost 6 bases and 1 base, there was a span of 9 bases. DNA of the CDR3: TGCAGCGTCTCGGACAGTAACTATGGCTACACCTTC. It translates to CSVSDSNYGYTF.

This chain connects TRBV30 to TRBJ2-5, with D possibly being TRBD2 (6 bases). Germline assignment: CDR1 GTSNPN and CDR2 SVGIG (reference sequence). The CDR3 runs 14 residues. The V and J ends lost 2 bases and 4 bases respectively, with 14 bases between them. CDR3 region: CAWSWEAGVETQYF. The CDR3, as DNA: TGTGCCTGGAGTTGGGAGGCGGGCGTAGAGACCCAGTACTTC.

This clone was detected once. The V call is TRBV7-5, the J call TRBJ2-7; the tabulated D call, TRBD1, remains unverified against the DNA. TRBV7-5 is a listed pseudogene. This CDR3 is 14 amino acids long. The CDR3 loop is CARSHKRGSYEQYF. The CDR3 DNA reads as TGTGCCAGAAGTCATAAAAGGGGGTCCTACGAGCAGTACTTC.

This clone has ten or more counts. The CDR3: CASSRDRTNEQFF. The CDR3 DNA reads TGCGCCAGCAGCCGGGACAGAACCAATGAGCAGTTCTTC. The chain uses TRBV5-1 and TRBJ2-1; TRBD1 matches at 7 bases. CDR3 length: 13 residues. Looked up from germline, CDR1 is SGHRS and CDR2 is YFSETQ. V dropped 4 bases and J dropped 6; count of bases not matched to a gene: 4.

This CDR3 reads CASSDRASGTNEQFF. The DNA for the CDR3 is TGTGCCAGCAGCGATCGGGCTAGCGGGACCAATGAGCAGTTCTTC. The chain employs TRBV9 and TRBJ2-1, with 9 bases matching TRBD2. In germline, CDR1 is SGDLS, CDR2 YYNGEE. V shed 3 bases and J 6 bases; nucleotides not matched to a gene: 7. The CDR3 consists of 15 residues. Based on the CDR3 plus reference TRBV9 and TRBJ2-1, the full variable domain is DSGVTQTPKHLITATGQRVTLRCSPRSGDLSVYWYQQSLDQGLQFLIQYYNGEERAKGNILERFSAQQFPDLHSELNLSSLELGDSALYFCASSDRASGTNEQFFGPGTRLTVL.

The chain joins TRBV27 to TRBJ1-2; TRBD1 is a possible D gene (5 bases). Germline V gene sequence: CDR1 MNHEY, CDR2 SMNVEV (reference sequence). Trimming pared 3 bases from V and 6 bases from J, leaving 17 bases between. CDR3 length equals 15 residues. The chain's CDR3 is CASSFLDRKGHGYTF. CDR3 bases: TGTGCCAGCAGTTTTCTTGACAGAAAAGGACATGGCTACACCTTC.

This clone came up a few times. The rearrangement joins TRBV29-1 to TRBJ2-7; 8 bases match TRBD1. Germline V gives CDR1 SQVTM, CDR2 ANQGSEA. The CDR3 length is 13 residues. With 6 bases clipped from V and 6 bases from J, the junction kept 10 bases outside the gene matches. The CDR3 reads CSVKGQGETEQYF. In nucleotides, the CDR3 is TGCAGCGTCAAAGGACAGGGCGAAACCGAGCAGTACTTC.

The rearrangement links TRBV20-1 to TRBJ1-4; the D is unclear. Trimming stripped 3 bases from V and 8 bases from J, with 7 bases between. CDR1 is DFQATT and CDR2 is SNEGSKA in the germline V gene (reference sequence). This CDR3 region has 11 residues. The CDR3 bases are TGCAGTGCTAGCAGTCCAGAAAAACTGTTTTTT. Translating it yields CSASSPEKLFF.

The chain joins TRBV19 to TRBJ2-5; 8 bases are a match to TRBD2. The J call is uncertain, as TRBJ2-7 better fits the DNA end. The germline CDR1 and CDR2 sequences are LNHDA and SQIVND (reference sequence). CDR3 length: 21 residues. Here the CDR3 reads CASSFHLLAVATRSPRYEQYF. In DNA form, the CDR3 reads TGTGCCAGTAGTTTCCACCTACTAGCGGTAGCGACTCGTTCTCCTCGCTACGAGCAGTACTTC.